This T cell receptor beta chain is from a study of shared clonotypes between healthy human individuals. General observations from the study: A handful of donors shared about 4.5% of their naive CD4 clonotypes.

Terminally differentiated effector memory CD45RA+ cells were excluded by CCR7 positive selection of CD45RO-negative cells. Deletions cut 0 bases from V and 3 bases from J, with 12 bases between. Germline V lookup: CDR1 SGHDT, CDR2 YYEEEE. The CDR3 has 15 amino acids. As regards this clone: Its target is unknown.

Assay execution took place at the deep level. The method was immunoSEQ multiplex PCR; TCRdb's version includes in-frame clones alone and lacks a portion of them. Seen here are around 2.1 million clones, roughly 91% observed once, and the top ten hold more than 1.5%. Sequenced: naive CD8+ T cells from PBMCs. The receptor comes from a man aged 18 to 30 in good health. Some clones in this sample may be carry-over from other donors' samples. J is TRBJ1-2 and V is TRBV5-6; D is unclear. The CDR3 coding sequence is TGTGCCAGCAGCTTGGCCAACCGGATCGACTATGGCTACACCTTC. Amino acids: CASSLANRIDYGYTF.